The T cell receptor (beta chain) described here comes from a study of shared clonotypes between healthy human individuals (dated by TCRdb to 2020 to 2022). For the wider study: A few men and two women, aged 18 to 49 years, made up the cohort. Libraries were prepared and TCR repertoires were sequenced by different laboratories using diverse techniques, in order to increase sequencing depth and limit assay-specific biases. Between about 0.94 and 10 billion PBMCs per donor were obtained by leukapheresis. To estimate repertoire size and how much clonotype sharing occurs between individuals, the study deeply sequenced the blood TCR repertoires of 5 or 6 healthy adults. For each donor, CD4 naive and CD4 memory were each run on three plates, CD8 naive on two plates, and CD8 memory on one plate. Study-wide conclusions, independent of this receptor: Incomplete sequencing was indicated by rarefaction of sorted-subset datasets, despite the large sequencing depth. When a few donors were compared, the shared fraction of clonotypes was roughly 4.8% for naive CD4, around 3.5% for naive CD8, 2% to 2.5% for memory CD4, and less than 0.5% for memory CD8. Higher generation probabilities were observed for clonotypes shared by all four sorted-subset donors than for non-shared clonotypes. Larger estimated clonotype richness was generally found for naive subsets than for memory subsets. Sampling was restricted to blood, and TCR repertoires in tissue are likely to differ from TCR repertoires in blood. Based on pairwise subsampling, the degree of clonotype sharing among donors was expected to be affected by sequencing depth. Because the study included only a small number of donors, the genetic and exposure-history diversity represented was limited.

Trimming takes 5 bases from V and 4 bases from J, and the germline ends sit 17 bases apart. Its CDR3 holds 15 amino acids, cysteine through phenylalanine. The kept DNA is CDR3 alone, 45 bases in frame from the first base. Per the germline V gene, SGHTA is the CDR1 and FQGNSA is the CDR2. This clone was counted once. This clone's antigen is unknown. Nothing much larger sits one base from this clone, and base qualities are not available. Healthy HIV-negative adults with no recently reported acute infections or vaccinations were included as donors. Every donor was a Caucasian adult residing in Nashville, Tennessee, USA. CD4+ T cells were enriched by magnetic negative selection; naive cells were then positively selected on CD45RA, and the negative fraction formed the memory subset. After blood collection by leukapheresis, PBMCs were isolated using Ficoll-Histopaque density gradient centrifugation and then cryopreserved in the vapor phase of liquid nitrogen. Purity and quantity of every magnetically sorted T cell population were checked by analytical flow cytometry. Genomic DNA was isolated from each sorted fraction and quantified by UV absorbance on a Nanodrop 2000c.

TCR CDR3 regions were amplified from genomic DNA by multiplex PCR using the deep immunoSEQ assay. Genomic DNA extracted from each cell subset was distributed evenly over all wells of several immunoSEQ 96-well plates, and each plate served as one replicate. Each replicate PCR for sorted subsets received roughly 0.2 ug genomic DNA, equal to some 32,000 T cell genomes. Purified libraries were quantified with a Qubit 3.0 fluorometer, sized on a Bioanalyzer 2100, and re-quantified with the KAPA Library Quantification kit. Every immunoSEQ 96-well plate was sequenced on a separate single-read 150-cycle Illumina NextSeq 550 flow cell. The study's processing was this. Because the immunoSEQ output included only junctional sequences and no quality scores, the filtering could not be the same as the filtering used for full-length reads. To assign V/J genes and CDR3, sequences were annotated against IMGT germline references using PyIR, a Python wrapper for IgBLAST v1.9. Reads with weak V/J assignments (E-value above 1e-6), missing CDR3, stop codons, out-of-frame junctions, or ambiguous translated residues were removed. V3J clonotypes were defined by identical inferred V gene, J gene, and CDR3 amino acid sequence. The percentage overlap between two repertoires was calculated by dividing the number of shared unique clonotypes by the size of the smaller repertoire. Repertoire richness was assessed with RTK rarefaction, the Chao1 estimator, and Recon v2.1 estimates of unobserved clonotypes. OLGA was used to compute generation probabilities for all TCRbeta clonotypes that the gDNA method yielded from a few donors. What TCRdb holds here is the immuneACCESS table cut down to in-frame rearrangements. Part of the clones is not present; checked against another copy, under half of the missing clones reflect an unresolved V gene, and the others are unexplained. V, J and clone size were drawn from that table, and D and trimming were deduced from the DNA. The sample table records approximately 1,000,000 clones; around 82% of these occur just once. More than 0.5% of the sample is taken by the ten largest.

This receptor was obtained from a young man in good health. Some clones in this sample may be carry-over from other donors' samples. Sequenced sample: memory CD4+ T cells from PBMCs. What the cell subset or site label conveys for this sample: CD45RA-negative fraction. The V and J segments used are TRBV7-2 and TRBJ1-2, with the D gene call left open. The nucleotides read TGTGCCAGCAGCGCTCGGGATTCTGCGGCCTATGGCTACACCTTC. It encodes CASSARDSAAYGYTF.